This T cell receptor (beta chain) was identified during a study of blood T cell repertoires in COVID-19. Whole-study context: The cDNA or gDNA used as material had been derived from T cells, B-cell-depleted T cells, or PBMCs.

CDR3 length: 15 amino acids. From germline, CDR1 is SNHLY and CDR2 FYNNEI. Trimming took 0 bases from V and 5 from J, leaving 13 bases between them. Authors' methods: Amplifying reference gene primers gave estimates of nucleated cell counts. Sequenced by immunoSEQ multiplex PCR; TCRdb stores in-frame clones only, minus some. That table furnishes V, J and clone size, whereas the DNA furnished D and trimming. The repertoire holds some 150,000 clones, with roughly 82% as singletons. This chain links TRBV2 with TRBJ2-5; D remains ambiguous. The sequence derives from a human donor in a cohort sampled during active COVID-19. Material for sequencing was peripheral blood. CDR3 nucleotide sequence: TGTGCCAGCAGTGAAGCCCCGGGTCATGCGGAGACCCAGTACTTC. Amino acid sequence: CASSEAPGHAETQYF.